A single T cell receptor beta chain is shown here with its context. The antigen is not known. This entry belongs to a study of long-term antiretroviral therapy in people with HIV. Overall study context: The study's earliest collections predate the 2015 immediate-ART recommendation by about a decade.

Trimming took 0 bases from V and 0 from J, leaving 6 bases between them. The CDR3 extends over 16 amino acids. CDR1 LNHNV and CDR2 YYDKDF come from the germline V gene (reference sequence). Survey-level immunoSEQ v3.0 assays were run. What sequencing targeted per sample was 40,000-50,000 T-cell genomes. TCRdb's copy holds only in-frame clones and misses some; the assay was immunoSEQ multiplex PCR. The sample holds roughly 15,000 clones, over 70% seen once. Study conclusions and caveats: The range of CDR3 lengths in HIV repertoires proved narrower than that found in controls.

Material: unsorted PBMCs, obtained about 1.2 years before starting antiretroviral therapy. This receptor was taken from a man aged 25 to 40 with HIV. J is TRBJ2-6 and V is TRBV15; D gene unclear. For the CDR3, the DNA is TGTGCCACCAGCAGAGAACAAGACTCTGGGGCCAACGTCCTGACTTTC. It specifies CATSREQDSGANVLTF.